The present T cell receptor (beta chain) was sequenced within a study of T cell responses to AZD1222 COVID-19 vaccine. J gave up 3 bases and V 6 bases, and 7 bases lay outside the gene matches. There are 14 residues in the CDR3. Germline-derived CDR1 and CDR2 are MNHEY and SVGAGI. Measured with immunoSEQ multiplex PCR; TCRdb has only the in-frame clones, and not every one. The data contain about 94,000 clones, 85% of them singletons. The sequences come from peripheral blood, collected 28 days after the second AZD1222 dose. V and J are TRBV6-5 and TRBJ1-2; TRBD1 matches at 7 bases. The clonotype originates from an adult who received the AZD1222 COVID-19 vaccine. The CDR3, as DNA: TGTGCCAGCAGGCTGGACAGGACTGACTATGGCTACACCTTC. This gives the protein CASRLDRTDYGYTF.